The subject of this entry is one TCR beta chain. The antigen remains undetermined. Germline loops: CDR1 GTSNPN, CDR2 SVGIG (reference sequence). CDR3 size: 16 residues. With 0 bases removed from V and 7 bases from J, the gap between germline ends came to 18 bases. The sample originates from a study of PD-1 blockade in mismatch repair-deficient tumors. For the study at large: Patients had roughly twelve mismatch repair-deficient cancer types, all previously treated and progressing. Whole-study findings and limits: Tumor-resident clones, often absent from pretreatment blood, expanded after pembrolizumab and then contracted.

Clones were sequenced by immunoSEQ multiplex PCR, and TCRdb holds only the in-frame ones, with some missing. The sample lists 95,000 to 150,000 clones, about 88% occurring once. This specimen was peripheral blood, taken 44 weeks after starting pembrolizumab. This clonotype was sampled from an adult with mismatch repair-deficient cancer. The rearrangement links TRBV30 to TRBJ2-2, with TRBD2 as a possible D gene (6 bases). DNA of the CDR3: TGTGCCTGGAGTGTGTCAAGGAGGGCCGTAAGCGGGGAGCTGTTTTTT. Protein sequence: CAWSVSRRAVSGELFF. Using reference TRBV30 and TRBJ2-2 for the parts outside the CDR3, the full variable domain is SQTIHQWPATLVQPVGSPLSLECTVEGTSNPNLYWYRQAAGRGLQLLFYSVGIGQISSEVPQNLSASRPQDRQFILSSKKLLLSDSGFYLCAWSVSRRAVSGELFFGEGSRLTVL.